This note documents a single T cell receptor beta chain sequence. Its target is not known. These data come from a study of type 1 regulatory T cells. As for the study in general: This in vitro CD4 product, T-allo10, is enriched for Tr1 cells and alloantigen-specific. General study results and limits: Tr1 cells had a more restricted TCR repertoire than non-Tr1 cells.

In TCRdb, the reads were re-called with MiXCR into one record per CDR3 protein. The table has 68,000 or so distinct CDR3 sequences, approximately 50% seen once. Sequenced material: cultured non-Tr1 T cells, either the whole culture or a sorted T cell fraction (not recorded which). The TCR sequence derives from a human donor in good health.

The CDR3 loop is CASRATGGNTIYF. CDR3 DNA: TGTGCCAGCAGAGCGACAGGTGGAAACACCATATATTTT. The genes are TRBV12-3 or TRBV12-4 and TRBJ1-3; perhaps TRBD1 as D (6 bases). The CDR3 is made up of 13 amino acids. V was clipped by 6 bases and J by 3 bases, with 9 bases between them.